This entry lists 18 T cell receptor beta chains sequenced from one sample in a study of blood T cell repertoires in COVID-19. Assay: immunoSEQ multiplex PCR; the TCRdb copy retains only in-frame clones and omits some. The data show some 350,000 clones, more than 85% seen once. Sequencing was done on a sample of peripheral blood. The receptors stem from a human donor in a cohort sampled during active COVID-19.

The table lists this clone with a count of one. This sequence joins TRBV5-1 and TRBJ2-7; D is possibly TRBD2 (5 bases). Trimming left V 0 bases short and J 6 bases short, with 13 bases between. CDR1 and CDR2 from the germline V gene are SGHRS and YFSETQ. The CDR3 has 14 residues. The CDR3 DNA follows: TGCGCCAGCAGCTTGGGTGAATACCTAGCCGAGCAGTACTTC. Its translation is CASSLGEYLAEQYF.

CDR3 sequence reads: CASSLAPGREWYNEQFF. CDR3 bases: TGTGCCAGCAGCTTGGCCCCTGGGCGGGAGTGGTACAATGAGCAGTTCTTC. The chain combines TRBV5-4 with TRBJ2-1; 7 bases align to TRBD2. This CDR3 has 17 residues. After removal of 0 bases from V and 4 bases from J, the junction contained 10 bases not matched to a gene. CDR1 and CDR2 (germline): SGHNT, YYREEE (reference sequence).

The CDR3 region is CAWSGAYEQYF. The CDR3 coding sequence is TGTGCCTGGAGCGGGGCCTACGAGCAGTACTTC. This chain uses TRBV30 with TRBJ2-7; the D gene is possibly TRBD2 (5 bases). The CDR3 totals 11 residues. The V and J ends lost 3 bases and 2 bases respectively, with 5 bases between them. CDR1 and CDR2 from the germline V gene are GTSNPN and SVGIG (reference sequence). The variable domain in full, with the rest retrieved from reference TRBV30 and TRBJ2-7, is SQTIHQWPATLVQPVGSPLSLECTVEGTSNPNLYWYRQAAGRGLQLLFYSVGIGQISSEVPQNLSASRPQDRQFILSSKKLLLSDSGFYLCAWSGAYEQYFGPGTRLTVT.

V and J are TRBV27 and TRBJ1-2; maybe TRBD1 (6 bases). Trimming removed 6 bases at V and 8 bases at J, with 19 bases between. The CDR3 sequence is 14 residues long. Germline V gene data show CDR1 as MNHEY and CDR2 as SMNVEV (reference sequence). The CDR3 DNA sequence: TGTGCCAGCAGCTCAGGGAGGGGGAGTATAGGCTACACCTTC. Its translation: CASSSGRGSIGYTF.

A single count supports this clone. The V gene is TRBV11-2, the J gene TRBJ2-3; no clear D. The ends were cut back, 5 bases at V and 5 bases at J, with 8 bases in the middle. CDR3 length equals 12 residues. The germline CDR1 and CDR2 sequences are SGHAT and FQNNGV. Written as DNA, the CDR3 is TGTGCCAGCAGCCGGGTGGGAGATACGCAGTATTTT. Its protein is CASSRVGDTQYF.

Comment on this clone: Sequence at one end of the junction differs from germline and may be a read error. The chain uses TRBV6-1 and TRBJ2-7, with 7 nucleotides matching TRBD2. The V gene's germline CDR1 is MNHNS and CDR2 SASEGT. This CDR3 contains 12 residues. This CDR3 is CASSEQGLAVAF. CDR3 sequence (DNA): TGTGCCAGCAGTGAACAAGGGCTAGCGGTGGCCTTC.

The count of this clone is one. In DNA form, the CDR3 reads TGTGCCTCAAGGACTTACTTCTCAGATGAGCAGTTCTTC. Translating it yields CASRTYFSDEQFF. The V gene is TRBV10-3, the J gene TRBJ2-1, with a weak D call TRBD2 (5 bases). Germline-derived CDR1 and CDR2 are ENHRY and SYGVKD. The V end was cut by 11 bases, the J end by 8 bases, with 19 bases between. This CDR3 has 13 amino acids.

This clone has a single count. This chain links TRBV2 with TRBJ2-5; 12 bases fit TRBD2. V dropped 6 bases and J dropped 4; count of bases not matched to a gene: 9. There are 16 residues in the CDR3. Germline values: CDR1 SNHLY, CDR2 FYNNEI. CDR3 residues: CASRTTPGLAGETQYF. CDR3 nucleotides: TGTGCCAGCAGGACTACCCCGGGACTAGCGGGAGAGACCCAGTACTTC.

The chain's CDR3 is CAWSVRVAINEQFF. The CDR3 coding sequence is TGTGCCTGGAGTGTAAGGGTAGCGATCAATGAGCAGTTCTTC. The rearrangement uses TRBV30 and TRBJ2-1; possible D gene TRBD2, 5 bases. The CDR3 covers 14 residues. Between the trimmed V and J ends, which lost 0 bases and 6 bases, there was a span of 12 bases. Germline assignment: CDR1 GTSNPN and CDR2 SVGIG (reference sequence).

CDR3: CASSTPGQRIHF. CDR3 nucleotide sequence: TGTGCCAGCAGCACCCCGGGACAGAGAATCCACTTT. The chain carries TRBV28 and TRBJ1-6; 7 nucleotides line up with TRBD1. Trimming removed 6 bases from V and 17 bases from J; junction bases left unmatched: 10. The CDR3 is 12 amino acids. Germline V lookup: CDR1 MDHEN, CDR2 SYDVKM.

The chain has TRBV19 and TRBJ2-3; 8 nucleotides agree with TRBD2. The junction had 10 bases not matched to a gene; V was cut back by 6 bases and J by 5 bases. The CDR3 covers 15 residues. From germline, CDR1 is LNHDA and CDR2 SQIVND (reference sequence). The CDR3 DNA follows: TGTGCCAGTAGCCTCGGGGGGGCCGGGGGAGATACGCAGTATTTT. Its translation: CASSLGGAGGDTQYF.

This chain links TRBV5-6 with TRBJ2-5; the match to TRBD2 covers 11 bases. Per the germline V gene, CDR1 is SGHDT and CDR2 is YYEEEE. The CDR3 totals 16 residues. Trimming cost V 2 bases and J 5 bases; bases outside gene matches: 8. The CDR3, as DNA: TGTGCCAGCAGCTTCGGGCTAGCGGGGGGCCTTGAGACCCAGTACTTC. Protein sequence: CASSFGLAGGLETQYF.

The chain is built from TRBV30 and TRBJ2-2; 9 nucleotides agree with TRBD1. Germline loops: CDR1 GTSNPN, CDR2 SVGIG (reference sequence). The CDR3 contains 16 residues. The junction had 5 bases not matched to a gene; V was cut back by 2 bases and J by 1 base. The CDR3 region is CAWSFAGQGNTGELFF. CDR3 DNA sequence: TGTGCCTGGAGTTTTGCGGGACAGGGGAACACCGGGGAGCTGTTTTTT.

By its share, this clone is medium-sized. The CDR3 here is CASRENSGGNYNEQFF. The CDR3 nucleotides are TGTGCCAGCAGAGAGAATAGCGGAGGTAACTACAATGAGCAGTTCTTC. The chain has TRBV2 and TRBJ2-1; D may be TRBD2 (6 bases). The CDR3 runs 16 residues. Per germline, CDR1 SNHLY and CDR2 FYNNEI. The ends were cut back, 6 bases at V and 3 bases at J, with 18 bases in the middle. The full variable domain, in which reference TRBV2 and TRBJ2-1 provide the parts outside the CDR3, is EPEVTQTPSHQVTQMGQEVILRCVPISNHLYFYWYRQILGQKVEFLVSFYNNEISEKSEIFDDQFSVERPDGSNFTLKIRSTKLEDSAMYFCASRENSGGNYNEQFFGPGTRLTVL.

V is TRBV10-3 and J is TRBJ2-1; 8 bases align to TRBD2. CDR3 size: 15 residues. V gave up 5 bases and J gave up 2 bases; unmatched junction bases: 5. In germline, CDR1 is ENHRY, CDR2 SYGVKD. The CDR3 DNA reads as TGTGCCATCAGTTTGACTAGCGCCACCTACAATGAGCAGTTCTTC. Protein sequence: CAISLTSATYNEQFF.

The chain employs TRBV6-5 and TRBJ1-1; D remains ambiguous. CDR1 is MNHEY and CDR2 is SVGAGI in the germline V gene. Trimming took 8 bases from V and 3 from J, leaving 10 bases between them. The CDR3 length is 12 residues. The CDR3 protein is CASYRGDTEAFF. The CDR3 bases are TGTGCCAGCTACCGCGGGGACACTGAAGCTTTCTTT.

The genes are TRBV11-2 and TRBJ2-1, with 7 bases aligning to TRBD2. The CDR3 extends over 13 amino acids. In germline, CDR1 is SGHAT, CDR2 FQNNGV. The J segment lost 8 bases and the V segment lost 5 bases, leaving 6 bases of the junction unmatched. DNA of the CDR3: TGTGCCAGCAGCATAGGACTAGTTGATGAGCAGTTCTTC. Amino acid sequence: CASSIGLVDEQFF.

This clone has a handful of counts. The chain has TRBV2 and TRBJ1-5; unclear D gene. Trimming pared 7 bases from V and 0 bases from J, leaving 7 bases between. The CDR3 extends over 13 amino acids. Germline V lookup: CDR1 SNHLY, CDR2 FYNNEI. CDR3 in DNA: TGTGCCAGCATAGAAAATAGCAATCAGCCCCAGCATTTT. Its translation: CASIENSNQPQHF. The entire variable domain, with the rest obtained from reference TRBV2 and TRBJ1-5, is as follows: EPEVTQTPSHQVTQMGQEVILRCVPISNHLYFYWYRQILGQKVEFLVSFYNNEISEKSEIFDDQFSVERPDGSNFTLKIRSTKLEDSAMYFCASIENSNQPQHFGDGTRLSIL.